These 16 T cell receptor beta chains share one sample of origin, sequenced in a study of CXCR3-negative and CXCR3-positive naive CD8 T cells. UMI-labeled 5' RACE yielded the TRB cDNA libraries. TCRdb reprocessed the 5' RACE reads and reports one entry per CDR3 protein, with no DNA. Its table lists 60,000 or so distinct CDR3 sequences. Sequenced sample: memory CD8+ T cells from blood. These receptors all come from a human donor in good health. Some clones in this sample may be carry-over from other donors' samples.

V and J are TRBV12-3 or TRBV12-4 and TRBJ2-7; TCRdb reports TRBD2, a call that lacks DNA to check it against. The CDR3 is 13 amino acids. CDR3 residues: CASLLAGGTEQYF.

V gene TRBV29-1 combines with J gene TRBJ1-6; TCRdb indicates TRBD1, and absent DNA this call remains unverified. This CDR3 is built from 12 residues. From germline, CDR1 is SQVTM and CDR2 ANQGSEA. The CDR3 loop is CSVEDPGQAKVF. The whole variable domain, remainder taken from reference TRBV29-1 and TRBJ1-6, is SAVISQKPSRDICQRGTSLTIQCQVDSQVTMMFWYRQQPGQSLTLIATANQGSEATYESGFVIDKFPISRPNLTFSTLTVSNMSPEDSSIYLCSVEDPGQAKVFGNGTRLTVT.

This chain's CDR3 is CSSLAAGAGETQYF. V is TRBV29-1 and J is TRBJ2-5; TCRdb outputs TRBD2, but without DNA this stays unchecked. This CDR3 is built from 14 residues. Germline-derived CDR1 and CDR2 are SQVTM and ANQGSEA.

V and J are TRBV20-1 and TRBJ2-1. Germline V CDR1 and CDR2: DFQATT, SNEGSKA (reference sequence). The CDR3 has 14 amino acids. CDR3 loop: CSARVEEAYNEQFF.

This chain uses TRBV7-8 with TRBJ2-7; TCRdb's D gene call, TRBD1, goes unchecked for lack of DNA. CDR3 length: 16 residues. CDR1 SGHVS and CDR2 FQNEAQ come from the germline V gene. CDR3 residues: CASCNLGTGEPYEQYF.

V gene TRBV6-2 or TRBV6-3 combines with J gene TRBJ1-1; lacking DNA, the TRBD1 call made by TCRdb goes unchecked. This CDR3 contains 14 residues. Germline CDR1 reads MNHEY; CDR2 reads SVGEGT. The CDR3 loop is CASGVTTGGTEAFF.

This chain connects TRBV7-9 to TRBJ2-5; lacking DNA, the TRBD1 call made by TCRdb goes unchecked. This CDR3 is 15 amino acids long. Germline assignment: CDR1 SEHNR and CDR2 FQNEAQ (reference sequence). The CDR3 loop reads CASSLGGPLQETQYF.

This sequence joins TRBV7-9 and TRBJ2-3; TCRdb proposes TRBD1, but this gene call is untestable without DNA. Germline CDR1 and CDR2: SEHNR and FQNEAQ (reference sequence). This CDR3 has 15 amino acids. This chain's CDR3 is CASVTGGGITDTQYF.

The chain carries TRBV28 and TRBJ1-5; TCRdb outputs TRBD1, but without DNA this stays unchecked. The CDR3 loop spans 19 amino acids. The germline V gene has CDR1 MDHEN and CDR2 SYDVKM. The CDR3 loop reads CASSLPETRQGWFKQPQHF.

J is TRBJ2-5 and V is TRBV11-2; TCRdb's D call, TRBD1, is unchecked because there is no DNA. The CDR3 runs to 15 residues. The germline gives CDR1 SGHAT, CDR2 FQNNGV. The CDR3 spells CASSYGTGSFETQYF. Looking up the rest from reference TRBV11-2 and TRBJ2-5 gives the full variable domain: EAGVAQSPRYKIIEKRQSVAFWCNPISGHATLYWYQQILGQGPKLLIQFQNNGVVDDSQLPKDRFSAERLKGVDSTLKIQPAKLEDSAVYLCASSYGTGSFETQYFGPGTRLLVL.

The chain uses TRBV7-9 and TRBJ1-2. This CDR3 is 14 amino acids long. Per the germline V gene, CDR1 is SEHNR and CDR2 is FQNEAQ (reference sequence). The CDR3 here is CASSLSQPSYGYTF.

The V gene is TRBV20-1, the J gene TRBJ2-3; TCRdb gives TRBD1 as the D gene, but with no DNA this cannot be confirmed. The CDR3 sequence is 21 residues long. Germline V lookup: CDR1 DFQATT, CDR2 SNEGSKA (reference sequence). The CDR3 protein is CSARLLPVSGARGRAGDTQYF.

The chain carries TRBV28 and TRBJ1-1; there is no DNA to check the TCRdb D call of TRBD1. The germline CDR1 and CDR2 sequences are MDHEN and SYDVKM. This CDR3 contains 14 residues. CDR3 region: CASSFQGAGTEAFF.

CDR3 sequence: CATSKGTEAFF. The chain links TRBV15 to TRBJ1-1; TCRdb picks TRBD1, but there is no DNA to check that call. Germline-derived CDR1 and CDR2 are LNHNV and YYDKDF (reference sequence). The CDR3 has 11 amino acids.

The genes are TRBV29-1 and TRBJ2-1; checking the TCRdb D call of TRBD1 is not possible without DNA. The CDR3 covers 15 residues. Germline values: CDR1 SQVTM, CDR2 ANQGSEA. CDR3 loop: CSVEYTGGQNNEQFF.

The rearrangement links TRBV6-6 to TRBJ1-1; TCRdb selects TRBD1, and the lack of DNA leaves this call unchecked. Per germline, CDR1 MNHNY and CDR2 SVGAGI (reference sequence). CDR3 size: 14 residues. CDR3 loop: CASSVRTENTEAFF.